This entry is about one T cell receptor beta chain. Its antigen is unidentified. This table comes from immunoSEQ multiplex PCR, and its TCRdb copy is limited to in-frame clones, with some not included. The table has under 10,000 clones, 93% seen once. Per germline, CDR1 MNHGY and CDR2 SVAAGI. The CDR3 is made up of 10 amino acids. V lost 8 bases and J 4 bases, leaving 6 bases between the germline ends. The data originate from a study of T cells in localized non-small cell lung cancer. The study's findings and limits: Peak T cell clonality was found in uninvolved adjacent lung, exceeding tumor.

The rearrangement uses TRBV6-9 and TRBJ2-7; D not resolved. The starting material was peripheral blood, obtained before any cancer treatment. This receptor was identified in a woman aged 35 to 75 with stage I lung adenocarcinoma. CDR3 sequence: CASSLYEQYF. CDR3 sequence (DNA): TGTGCCAGCTCCTTATACGAGCAGTACTTC.